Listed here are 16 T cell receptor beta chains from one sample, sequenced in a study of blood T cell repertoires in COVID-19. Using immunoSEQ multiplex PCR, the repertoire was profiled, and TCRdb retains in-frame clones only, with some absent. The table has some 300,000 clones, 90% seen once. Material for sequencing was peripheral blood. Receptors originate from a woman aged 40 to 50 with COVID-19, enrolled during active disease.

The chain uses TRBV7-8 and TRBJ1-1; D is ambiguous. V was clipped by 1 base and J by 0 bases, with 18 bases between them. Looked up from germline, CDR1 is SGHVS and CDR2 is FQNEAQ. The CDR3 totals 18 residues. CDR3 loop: CASSLGLASGVMNTEAFF. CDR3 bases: TGTGCCAGCAGCTTAGGGCTCGCGAGCGGAGTCATGAACACTGAAGCTTTCTTT.

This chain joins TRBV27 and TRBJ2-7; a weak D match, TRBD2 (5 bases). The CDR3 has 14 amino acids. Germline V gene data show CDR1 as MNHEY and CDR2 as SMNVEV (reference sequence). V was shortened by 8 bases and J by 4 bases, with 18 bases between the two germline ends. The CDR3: CASRGSVGLYEQYF. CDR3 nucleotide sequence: TGTGCCAGCCGAGGGTCAGTCGGGTTGTACGAGCAGTACTTC.

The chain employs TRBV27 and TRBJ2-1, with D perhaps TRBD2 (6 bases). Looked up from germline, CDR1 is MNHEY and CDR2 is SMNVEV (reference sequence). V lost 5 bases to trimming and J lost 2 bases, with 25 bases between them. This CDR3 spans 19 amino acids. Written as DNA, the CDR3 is TGTGCCAGCAGTCCGCACCGGGACTCGTTACGGGCCGCCTACAATGAGCAGTTCTTC. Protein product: CASSPHRDSLRAAYNEQFF.

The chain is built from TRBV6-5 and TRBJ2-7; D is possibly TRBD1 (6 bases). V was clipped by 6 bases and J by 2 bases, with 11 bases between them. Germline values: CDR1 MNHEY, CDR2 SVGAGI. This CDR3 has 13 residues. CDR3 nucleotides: TGTGCCAGCAGGGACAGTACCACCTACGAGCAGTACTTC. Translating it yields CASRDSTTYEQYF.

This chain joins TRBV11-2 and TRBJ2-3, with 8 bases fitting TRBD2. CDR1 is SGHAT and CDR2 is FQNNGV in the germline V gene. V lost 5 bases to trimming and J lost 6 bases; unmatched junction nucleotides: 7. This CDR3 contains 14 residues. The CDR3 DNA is TGTGCCAGCAGCCCCAGCGGGGGTGGGGATACGCAGTATTTT. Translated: CASSPSGGGDTQYF.

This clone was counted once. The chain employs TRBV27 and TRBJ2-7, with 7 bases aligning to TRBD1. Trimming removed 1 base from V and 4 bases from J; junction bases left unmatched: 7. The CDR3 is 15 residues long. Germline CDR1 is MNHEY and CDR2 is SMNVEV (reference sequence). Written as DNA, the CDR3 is TGTGCCAGCAGTTTATACTCGACAGGGTTATACGAGCAGTACTTC. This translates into CASSLYSTGLYEQYF.

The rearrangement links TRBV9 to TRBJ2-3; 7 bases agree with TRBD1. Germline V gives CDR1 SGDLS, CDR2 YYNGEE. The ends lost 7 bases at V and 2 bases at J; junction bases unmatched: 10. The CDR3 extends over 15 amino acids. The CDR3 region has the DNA TGTGCCAGCTCGAGGGGGCATTTTCTCACAGATACGCAGTATTTT. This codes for CASSRGHFLTDTQYF.

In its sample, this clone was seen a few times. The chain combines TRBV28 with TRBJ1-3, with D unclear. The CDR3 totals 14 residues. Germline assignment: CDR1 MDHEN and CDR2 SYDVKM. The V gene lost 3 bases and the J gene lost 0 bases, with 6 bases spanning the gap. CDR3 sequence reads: CASSFESSGNTIYF. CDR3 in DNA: TGTGCCAGCAGTTTCGAGAGCTCTGGAAACACCATATATTTT. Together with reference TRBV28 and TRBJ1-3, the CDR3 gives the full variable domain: DVKVTQSSRYLVKRTGEKVFLECVQDMDHENMFWYRQDPGLGLRLIYFSYDVKMKEKGDIPEGYSVSREKKERFSLILESASTNQTSMYLCASSFESSGNTIYFGEGSWLTVV.

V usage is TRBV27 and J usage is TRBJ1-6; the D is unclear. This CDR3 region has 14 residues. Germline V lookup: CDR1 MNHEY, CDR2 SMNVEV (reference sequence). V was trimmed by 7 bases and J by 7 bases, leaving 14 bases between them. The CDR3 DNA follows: TGTGCCAGCAAGGAGGGAGCGTTCAATTCACCCCTCCACTTT. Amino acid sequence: CASKEGAFNSPLHF.

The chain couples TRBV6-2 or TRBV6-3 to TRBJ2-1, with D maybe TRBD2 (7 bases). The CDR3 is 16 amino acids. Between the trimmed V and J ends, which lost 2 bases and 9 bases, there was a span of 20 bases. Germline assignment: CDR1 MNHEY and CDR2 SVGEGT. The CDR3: CASSYEGGPPRAEQFF. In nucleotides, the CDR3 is TGTGCCAGCAGTTACGAGGGGGGGCCGCCCAGGGCTGAGCAGTTCTTC.

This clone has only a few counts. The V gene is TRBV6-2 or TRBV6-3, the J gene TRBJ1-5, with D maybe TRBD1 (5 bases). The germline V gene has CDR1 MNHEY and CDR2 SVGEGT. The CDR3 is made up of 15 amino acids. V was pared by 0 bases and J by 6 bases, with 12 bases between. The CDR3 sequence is CASSYSNLGVQPQHF. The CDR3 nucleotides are TGTGCCAGCAGTTACTCGAATTTAGGGGTTCAGCCCCAGCATTTT.

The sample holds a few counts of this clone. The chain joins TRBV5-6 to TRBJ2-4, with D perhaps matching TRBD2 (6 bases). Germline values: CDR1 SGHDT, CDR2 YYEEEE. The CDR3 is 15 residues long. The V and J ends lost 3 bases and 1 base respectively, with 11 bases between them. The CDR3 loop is CASSWGGAAKNIQYF. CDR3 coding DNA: TGTGCCAGCAGCTGGGGCGGGGCGGCCAAAAACATTCAGTACTTC.

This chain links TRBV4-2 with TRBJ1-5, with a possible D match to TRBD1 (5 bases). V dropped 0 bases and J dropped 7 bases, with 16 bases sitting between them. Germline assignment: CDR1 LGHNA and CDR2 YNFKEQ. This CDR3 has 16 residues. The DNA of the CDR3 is TGTGCCAGCAGCCAAGATCCCGCTGGGGCAGGCCAGCCCCAGCATTTT. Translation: CASSQDPAGAGQPQHF.

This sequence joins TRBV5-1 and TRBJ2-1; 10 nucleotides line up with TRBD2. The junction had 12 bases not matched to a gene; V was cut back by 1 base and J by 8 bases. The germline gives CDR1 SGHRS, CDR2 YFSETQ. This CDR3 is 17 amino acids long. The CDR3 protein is CASSLRTSGSPKDEQFF. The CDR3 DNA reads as TGCGCCAGCAGCTTGAGGACTAGCGGCTCGCCTAAGGATGAGCAGTTCTTC.

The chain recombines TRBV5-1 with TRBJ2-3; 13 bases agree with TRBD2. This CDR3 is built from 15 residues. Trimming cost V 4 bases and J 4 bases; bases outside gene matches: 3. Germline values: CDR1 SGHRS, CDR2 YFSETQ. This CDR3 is CASSPGLAGPDTQYF. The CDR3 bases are TGCGCCAGCAGCCCGGGACTAGCGGGGCCAGATACGCAGTATTTT. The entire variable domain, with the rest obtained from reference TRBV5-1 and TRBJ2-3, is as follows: KAGVTQTPRYLIKTRGQQVTLSCSPISGHRSVSWYQQTPGQGLQFLFEYFSETQRNKGNFPGRFSGRQFSNSRSEMNVSTLELGDSALYLCASSPGLAGPDTQYFGPGTRLTVL.

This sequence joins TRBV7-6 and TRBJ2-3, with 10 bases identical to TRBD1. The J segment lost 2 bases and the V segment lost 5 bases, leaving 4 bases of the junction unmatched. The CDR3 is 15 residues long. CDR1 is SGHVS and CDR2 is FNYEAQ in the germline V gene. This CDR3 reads CASSPGTGVTDTQYF. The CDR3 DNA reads TGTGCCAGCAGCCCTGGGACAGGGGTCACAGATACGCAGTATTTT.